This is a list of T cell receptor beta chains from one sample in a study of cytomegalovirus exposure and HLA in healthy donors. Produced via immunoSEQ multiplex PCR; TCRdb's table is partial and in-frame only. This sample has some 150,000 clones, with around 90% found just once. Input material: PBMCs. The receptors stem from a man aged 18 to 30 in good health and CMV-seropositive. Both conserved end residues are part of each CDR3. The D gene is left open where the match is weak. Not every row has a clone size; where given, it reads once, few, many or a size class.

.	TRBJ2-1	TRBD2	TRBV30	CAWSEPGLAGGGGQFF	TGTGCCTGGAGCGAACCGGGACTAGCGGGTGGCGGGGGGCAGTTCTTC
.	TRBJ2-2	.	TRBV6-6	CASNTGPNTGELFF	TGTGCCAGCAATACAGGGCCGAACACCGGGGAGCTGTTTTTT
.	TRBJ1-1	.	TRBV25-1	CASSELGGLRDTEAFF	TGTGCCAGCAGTGAATTGGGTGGCCTCCGGGACACTGAAGCTTTCTTT
.	TRBJ1-5	TRBD1	TRBV4-1	CASSQPGQGARQPQHF	TGCGCCAGCAGCCAACCGGGACAGGGGGCGCGGCAGCCCCAGCATTTT
.	TRBJ2-1	.	TRBV29-1	CSVRGVFGDEQFF	TGCAGCGTACGCGGGGTATTCGGGGATGAGCAGTTCTTC
once	TRBJ2-7	TRBD1	TRBV6-1	CASSTGATYEQYF	TGTGCCAGCAGCACAGGGGCAACCTACGAGCAGTACTTC
.	TRBJ2-5	TRBD2	TRBV13	CASSRLAGEETQYF	TGTGCCAGCAGCCGACTAGCGGGGGAAGAGACCCAGTACTTC
.	TRBJ1-5	.	TRBV27	CASSDTLGNQPQHF	TGTGCCAGCAGTGACACCCTGGGCAATCAGCCCCAGCATTTT
.	TRBJ2-2	TRBD1	TRBV9	CASSVEGGTGPTGELFF	TGTGCCAGCAGCGTAGAGGGCGGGACAGGGCCCACCGGGGAGCTGTTTTTT
.	TRBJ2-5	TRBD1	TRBV2	CASNVRGPETQYF	TGTGCCAGCAACGTCAGGGGGCCTGAGACCCAGTACTTC
.	TRBJ2-1	.	TRBV27	CASSLSEGNEQFF	TGTGCCAGCAGTTTATCTGAGGGCAATGAGCAGTTCTTC
.	TRBJ2-2	.	TRBV9	CASNGQARGTDTGELFF	TGTGCCAGCAACGGACAGGCCCGGGGGACGGACACCGGGGAGCTGTTTTTT
.	TRBJ2-2	TRBD1	TRBV6-1	CASSEPGQGAGELFF	TGTGCCAGCAGTGAGCCGGGACAGGGGGCCGGGGAGCTGTTTTTT
few	TRBJ2-4	TRBD1	TRBV5-1	CASSWRTGSGDIQYF	TGCGCCAGCAGCTGGCGGACAGGGAGTGGAGACATTCAGTACTTC
few	TRBJ2-4	TRBD1	TRBV6-5	CASTPHGTGGYIQYF	TGTGCCAGCACCCCCCACGGGACAGGGGGCTACATTCAGTACTTC
few	TRBJ2-7	.	TRBV5-1	CASSFTGIHEQYF	TGCGCCAGCAGCTTCACAGGGATTCACGAGCAGTACTTC
.	TRBJ2-5	TRBD2	TRBV30	CAWEGLAGGIWHF	TGTGCCTGGGAGGGACTAGCGGGGGGTATTTGGCACTTC
.	TRBJ2-1	TRBD2	TRBV9	CASSVASGGAHEQFF	TGTGCCAGCAGCGTAGCTAGCGGGGGGGCCCATGAGCAGTTCTTC
.	TRBJ1-1	.	TRBV30	CAWSGWPNTEAFF	TGTGCCTGGAGTGGGTGGCCGAACACTGAAGCTTTCTTT
.	TRBJ1-2	.	TRBV6-5	CASSPRGTYGYTF	TGTGCCAGCAGTCCCAGGGGCACCTATGGCTACACCTTC
.	TRBJ1-1	.	TRBV2	CASRRTGNTEAFF	TGTGCCAGCAGGAGAACAGGGAACACTGAAGCTTTCTTT
.	TRBJ1-1	.	TRBV27	CASSSGVATEAFF	TGTGCCAGCAGTTCGGGTGTCGCCACTGAAGCTTTCTTT
.	TRBJ1-4	TRBD1	TRBV30	CAWRGQTNEKLFF	TGTGCCTGGAGGGGACAGACAAATGAAAAACTGTTTTTT
once	TRBJ1-2	.	TRBV6-4	CASSDGSDYGYTF	TGTGCCAGCAGTGATGGCAGTGACTATGGCTACACCTTC
.	TRBJ2-3	.	TRBV6-5	CASSPPPADTQYF	TGTGCCAGCAGCCCCCCGCCGGCAGATACGCAGTATTTT
once	TRBJ1-3	.	TRBV5-1	CASSLGLRGNSGNTIYF	TGCGCCAGCAGCTTGGGTCTTCGGGGGAACTCTGGAAACACCATATATTTT